This TCR beta chain was sequenced during a study of blood T cells in healthy people across ages. For the second PCR, which ran for about 7 to 11 cycles, a sample-barcoded 5' primer and a J-beta primer mix were used. The yield of each sample was at least 2.5 million CDR3-containing paired-end reads. TCRdb analysed the 5' RACE reads with MiXCR anew, one entry per CDR3 protein. The table has 710,000 or so distinct CDR3 sequences, about 24% seen once; the top ten hold under 25%. The germline CDR1 and CDR2 sequences are SGHRS and YFSETQ. Between the trimmed V and J ends, which lost 4 bases and 0 bases, there was a span of 10 bases. CDR3 length equals 15 residues. For this clonotype: Its antigen remains unknown.

Points from the study as a whole: TCR beta diversity was tightly associated with the proportion of naive T cells. Changes seen in expanded clonotypes were possibly confounded by donor CMV status left unknown.

The TCR originated in a man aged 70-80 years in good health. Sequenced: blood. The chain uses TRBV5-1 and TRBJ2-2, with D perhaps TRBD1 (5 bases). The DNA for the CDR3 is TGCGCCAGCAGCACCATGACAGCGAACACCGGGGAGCTGTTTTTT. Residues: CASSTMTANTGELFF.